Following are 9 T cell receptor beta chains from one sample sequenced in a study of blood T cell repertoires in COVID-19. The protocol was immunoSEQ multiplex PCR, while the TCRdb copy is restricted to in-frame clones and leaves out a portion. The repertoire holds about 260,000 clones, with roughly 83% as singletons. Sequenced sample: peripheral blood. These receptors were taken from a man between 60 and 75 years old who had recovered from COVID-19.

J is TRBJ2-5 and V is TRBV27, with D perhaps matching TRBD1 (5 bases). Germline assignment: CDR1 MNHEY and CDR2 SMNVEV (reference sequence). V shed 8 bases and J shed 2 bases, with 12 bases lying between them. This CDR3 has 13 amino acids. CDR3 region: CASGRELQETQYF. DNA of the CDR3: TGTGCCAGCGGCAGGGAACTACAAGAGACCCAGTACTTC.

The chain couples TRBV7-2 to TRBJ1-1, with TRBD1 matching over 8 bases. V trimming: 3 bases; J trimming: 4 bases; junction bases outside the gene matches: 10. CDR1 SGHTA and CDR2 FQGNSA come from the germline V gene. This CDR3 region has 16 residues. Written as DNA, the CDR3 is TGTGCCAGCAGCTTGCGGACAGGGATGTTGATCACTGAAGCTTTCTTT. Encoded protein: CASSLRTGMLITEAFF.

This clone was detected once. The chain uses TRBV15 and TRBJ1-3; D is possibly TRBD1 (5 bases). CDR3 length: 14 amino acids. The V end lost 1 base, the J end lost 7 bases, and 11 bases lay between the germline ends. The V gene's germline CDR1 is LNHNV and CDR2 YYDKDF (reference sequence). CDR3 sequence reads: CATSRGDSSNTIYF. The CDR3, as DNA: TGTGCCACCAGCAGAGGTGACAGTTCGAACACCATATATTTT.

The chain has TRBV24-1 and TRBJ2-1, with 9 bases that match TRBD2. Trimming took 7 bases from V and 9 from J; bases not matched to a gene: 12. Germline loops: CDR1 KGHDR, CDR2 SFDVKD. There are 15 residues in the CDR3. CDR3 residues: CATSSSGGLAGEQFF. CDR3 in DNA: TGTGCCACCAGCTCATCGGGGGGACTAGCTGGTGAGCAGTTCTTC.

V and J are TRBV28 and TRBJ2-3, with unresolved D. V was trimmed by 3 bases and J by 4 bases, leaving 17 bases between them. The CDR3 contains 16 residues. Germline CDR1 MDHEN, CDR2 SYDVKM. CDR3 residues: CASSFPPGYDSDTQYF. The CDR3 nucleotides are TGTGCCAGCAGTTTTCCCCCCGGCTATGACTCAGATACGCAGTATTTT.

This clone was seen more than once but under ten times. This chain connects TRBV3-1 (or the pseudogene TRBV3-2) to TRBJ1-2; TRBD1 aligns across 9 bases. The ends lost 4 bases at V and 3 bases at J; junction bases unmatched: 6. CDR1 and CDR2 (germline): LGHDT, YNNKEL (reference sequence). This CDR3 is 15 amino acids long. The CDR3 DNA reads as TGTGCCAGCAGCCGACGACAGGGGGGACACTATGGCTACACCTTC. This encodes CASSRRQGGHYGYTF.

This chain links TRBV6-5 with TRBJ1-4; 10 bases agree with TRBD1. The V gene's germline CDR1 is MNHEY and CDR2 SVGAGI. The trim removed 5 bases at V and 7 bases at J, leaving 7 bases unmatched. CDR3 length equals 15 residues. The CDR3 DNA is TGTGCCAGCAGTCCCGGGACAGGGGTTGGTGAAAAACTGTTTTTT. It encodes CASSPGTGVGEKLFF.

The chain uses TRBV7-3 and TRBJ1-1, with TRBD1 matching 8 bases. The CDR3 is made up of 14 amino acids. V was pared by 0 bases and J by 6 bases, with 3 bases of the junction left unmatched. From germline, CDR1 is SGHTA and CDR2 FQGTGA. The CDR3 nucleotides read TGTGCCAGCAGCTTAACACAGGGGGAGCCTGAAGCTTTCTTT. Amino acid sequence: CASSLTQGEPEAFF.

V and J are TRBV25-1 and TRBJ2-7; 9 bases agree with TRBD1. CDR1 and CDR2 from the germline V gene are MGHDK and SYGVNS. The CDR3 extends over 15 amino acids. Trimming cost V 5 bases and J 5 bases; bases outside gene matches: 10. The CDR3 loop is CASSTLTGTGNEQYF. CDR3 bases: TGTGCCAGCAGTACCCTCACCGGGACAGGGAACGAGCAGTACTTC.